The 4 T cell receptor beta chains given below trace back to one sample, sequenced in a study of T cells in women clearing cervical HPV infection. Data came from immunoSEQ multiplex PCR; TCRdb stores just in-frame clones and leaves some out. Across under 50,000 clones, the top ten clones capture approximately 4.8% of the sample. Input material: blood buffy coat. The receptors derive from a woman between 18 and 69 years old with a cervical HPV16 infection that either progressed to CIN3+ or cleared (not recorded which).

Regarding this clone: The sequence runs out 3 residues before the end of the CDR3; the remainder is reconstructed from the germline J gene. The rearrangement uses TRBV2 and TRBJ1-6; D may be TRBD1 (5 bases). Germline V gene lookup returns CDR1 SNHLY and CDR2 FYNNEI. The V gene lost 8 bases and the J gene lost 4 bases, with 12 bases spanning the gap. The CDR3 is 14 amino acids. The sequenced CDR3 bases are TGTGCCAGCCGGGGGTCGGGATATAATTCACCC. Protein: CASRGSGYNSP. The entire CDR3 sequence reads CASRGSGYNSPLHF.

With regard to this clone: The read stops 3 residues short of the end of the CDR3; the missing end is completed from the germline J gene. This chain connects TRBV6-4 to TRBJ1-2; D possibly corresponds to TRBD1 (6 bases). Germline lookup yields CDR1 MRHNA and CDR2 SNTAGT. Trimming took 4 bases from V and 3 from J, leaving 15 bases between them. This CDR3 has 15 amino acids. The CDR3 here is CASSASGQGYYGYTF. The DNA read from the CDR3 is TGTGCCAGCAGTGCTTCGGGGCAGGGGTACTATGGC.

Comment on this clone: Read sequence stops 3 residues before the CDR3 end, and the germline J gene provides the missing end. The chain carries TRBV5-8 and TRBJ2-7, with D possibly matching TRBD1 (5 bases). The ends were cut back, 6 bases at V and 3 bases at J, with 13 bases in the middle. CDR1 SGHTS and CDR2 YDEGEE come from the germline V gene. There are 13 residues in the CDR3. The CDR3 protein is CASKRETDYEQYF. The sequenced CDR3 bases are TGTGCCAGCAAGCGCGAGACAGACTACGAG.

Comments on this clone: The read is 3 residues too short to cover the CDR3 end, so that end is filled in from the germline J gene. The genes are TRBV20-1 and TRBJ2-2, with a weak D call TRBD2 (6 bases). Trimming removed 3 bases from V and 3 bases from J, with 17 bases in between. The CDR3 has 16 residues. Germline V gene lookup returns CDR1 DFQATT and CDR2 SNEGSKA (reference sequence). This CDR3 is CSASPGLAGYTGELFF. CDR3 bases read: TGCAGTGCTAGCCCCGGACTGGCGGGGTACACCGGGGAG.